This is a list of T cell receptor beta chains from one sample in a study of shared clonotypes between healthy human individuals. Sequenced by immunoSEQ multiplex PCR; TCRdb stores in-frame clones only, minus some. Among roughly 110,000 clones listed, about 67% were seen once. Sequenced input: memory CD8+ T cells sorted from blood. These receptors came from a woman aged 25 to 39 in good health. The CDR3 runs from the conserved cysteine through the conserved F or W. The order of the fields is J gene, clone size, V gene, D gene, CDR3 protein, CDR3 DNA. A D gene is named only where the DNA matches it firmly. The listing skips clone size in some rows; elsewhere it reads once, few, many or a size class.

TRBJ1-2 - TRBV6-1 - CASSEAGGMAGYTF TGTGCCAGCAGTGAAGCGGGGGGAATGGCTGGCTACACCTTC
TRBJ2-3 - TRBV7-7 TRBD2 CASSLVGTSGDTQYF TGTGCCAGCAGCTTAGTTGGGACTAGCGGAGATACGCAGTATTTT
TRBJ2-7 - TRBV28 TRBD1 CASSLLDRATPYFYEQYF TGTGCCAGCAGTCTGCTTGACAGGGCAACCCCATATTTCTACGAGCAGTACTTC
TRBJ2-3 - TRBV6-5 TRBD2 CASRQSGRNVNTQYF TGTGCCAGCAGACAAAGCGGGAGGAACGTGAATACGCAGTATTTT
TRBJ1-1 - TRBV20-1 - CSAGTETEAFF TGCAGTGCAGGGACGGAGACTGAAGCTTTCTTT
TRBJ2-3 - TRBV14 - CASSQDSLDTQYF TGTGCCAGCAGCCAAGATTCCCTTGATACGCAGTATTTT
TRBJ2-5 - TRBV25-1 TRBD1 CASSGTGRAQETQYF TGTGCCAGCAGTGGGACAGGGAGAGCCCAAGAGACCCAGTACTTC
TRBJ2-7 - TRBV28 TRBD2 CASTGTSGFYEQYF TGTGCCAGCACCGGGACTAGCGGGTTCTACGAGCAGTACTTC
TRBJ2-3 - TRBV2 - CASSLGSSAQYF TGTGCCAGCAGTTTAGGGTCCTCTGCGCAGTATTTT
TRBJ2-3 - TRBV7-2 TRBD2 CASSLGFPRGADTQYF TGTGCCAGCAGCTTAGGATTTCCGCGGGGGGCAGATACGCAGTATTTT
TRBJ2-7 few TRBV5-1 TRBD2 CASSTGLAEADEQYF TGCGCCAGCAGCACAGGACTAGCGGAGGCAGACGAGCAGTACTTC
TRBJ1-1 many TRBV14 - CASSQGPTWFLNTEAFF TGTGCCAGCAGCCAAGGACCGACCTGGTTTCTGAACACTGAAGCTTTCTTT
TRBJ2-1 - TRBV9 - CASSVGDRSYNEQFF TGTGCCAGCAGCGTGGGGGACCGCTCCTACAATGAGCAGTTCTTC
TRBJ2-7 - TRBV4-2 TRBD2 CASSQDATSASYEQYF TGTGCCAGCAGCCAGGATGCGACTAGCGCCTCCTACGAGCAGTACTTC
TRBJ1-1 - TRBV7-9 TRBD1 CASSPQTGIGAFF TGTGCCAGCAGCCCGCAGACAGGGATTGGAGCTTTCTTT
TRBJ2-7 once TRBV5-5 TRBD2 CASSLREGLYEQYF TGTGCCAGCAGCTTACGGGAGGGCTTATACGAGCAGTACTTC
TRBJ1-6 - TRBV6-1 TRBD1 CASPGGTGDNSPLHF TGTGCCAGCCCCGGGGGGACAGGGGATAATTCACCCCTCCACTTT
TRBJ2-7 - TRBV5-1 TRBD1 CASSWDRGFTYEQYF TGCGCCAGCAGCTGGGACAGGGGTTTTACCTACGAGCAGTACTTC
TRBJ2-5 - TRBV19 - CASSNRHIQETQYF TGTGCCAGTAGTAACCGACATATCCAAGAGACCCAGTACTTC
TRBJ2-2 - TRBV4-2 TRBD1 CASSQRGTGEPGELFF TGTGCCAGCAGCCAACGGGGGACAGGGGAACCCGGGGAGCTGTTTTTT
TRBJ1-5 - TRBV19 - CASSSIFSGHNQPQHF TGTGCCAGTAGTAGCATCTTCTCAGGGCACAATCAGCCCCAGCATTTT
TRBJ2-3 - TRBV28 - CASSGEAFTDTQYF TGTGCCAGCAGTGGGGAAGCTTTCACAGATACGCAGTATTTT
TRBJ2-3 - TRBV9 - CASSVISTDTQYF TGTGCCAGCAGCGTGATAAGCACAGATACGCAGTATTTT
TRBJ1-1 large TRBV27 - CASSLSPLTEAFF TGTGCCAGCAGTTTAAGCCCCTTAACTGAAGCTTTCTTT
TRBJ2-7 - TRBV6-1 TRBD1 CASRKGAMLIEQYF TGTGCCAGCAGGAAGGGGGCTATGTTGATCGAGCAGTACTTC
TRBJ2-1 - TRBV7-2 - CASTLTSSSYNEQFF TGTGCCAGCACCCTGACTAGTAGCTCCTACAATGAGCAGTTCTTC
TRBJ1-5 few TRBV2 - CASSVSRENQPQHF TGTGCCAGCAGTGTCAGCAGGGAGAATCAGCCCCAGCATTTT
TRBJ2-1 many TRBV7-8 - CASSLGGLFNEQFF TGTGCCAGCAGCTTAGGAGGACTCTTTAATGAGCAGTTCTTC
TRBJ2-1 - TRBV25-1 TRBD1 CASSGGTGNNEQFF TGTGCCAGCAGTGGCGGGACAGGGAACAATGAGCAGTTCTTC
TRBJ2-1 - TRBV25-1 TRBD1 CASSETGEQFF TGTGCCAGCAGTGAGACAGGGGAGCAGTTCTTC
TRBJ2-1 - TRBV29-1 TRBD1 CSVTRQGAVNEQFF TGCAGCGTAACGCGGCAGGGGGCAGTCAATGAGCAGTTCTTC
TRBJ2-3 - TRBV7-8 TRBD2 CASSWSGGRTDTQYF TGTGCCAGCAGCTGGAGCGGGGGGCGCACAGATACGCAGTATTTT
TRBJ2-7 few TRBV2 - CASMRAGSYEQYF TGTGCCAGCATGAGGGCAGGATCCTACGAGCAGTACTTC
TRBJ1-2 - TRBV25-1 - CASSELGYGYGYTF TGTGCCAGCAGTGAACTAGGGTACGGATATGGCTACACCTTC
TRBJ2-1 - TRBV19 TRBD2 CASSIDVWRKRGLAGEDEQFF TGTGCCAGTAGTATAGATGTTTGGCGAAAAAGAGGACTAGCGGGAGAAGATGAGCAGTTCTTC